The clone carrying this TCR beta chain was recorded at least ten times. No antigen is known for it. TCRdb fed the RT-PCR reads into MiXCR, producing one record per CDR3 protein. The sample records 500,000 to 600,000 distinct CDR3 sequences, 16% being singletons. The sample is drawn from a study of response to subunit inactivated influenza vaccine. Overall study findings and caveats: The authors put forward the suggestion that each seasonal influenza vaccination may bring in only a limited number of new T cells.

The CDR3 contains 10 residues. Here the sequenced sample was CD4+ T cells sorted from PBMCs, taken roughly 24 months after vaccination. V and J are TRBV21-1 and TRBJ1-1; the table calls TRBD1, which could not be checked here. TRBV21-1 is annotated as a pseudogene. This sequence originates from a man aged 50 to 69 who received an inactivated influenza vaccine. CDR3 amino acids: CATRQGKAFF. DNA for the CDR3: TGTGCCACCCGACAGGGGAAGGCTTTCTTT.